This T cell receptor beta chain was documented in a study of long-term antiretroviral therapy in people with HIV. The CDR3 is 15 amino acids. CDR1 is SEHNR and CDR2 is FQNEAQ in the germline V gene (reference sequence). V lost 3 bases, J lost 2 bases, and 7 bases stayed unmatched. In the case of this clone: Its antigen is as yet unknown.

Survey level was the resolution at which the v3.0 immunoSEQ assay ran. Each sample had sequencing targeting roughly 35,000-55,000 T-cell genomes. Profiled with immunoSEQ multiplex PCR; TCRdb holds only in-frame clones, not every one. The sample lists about 43,000 clones, approximately 86% occurring once. The study's findings and limits: Across all time points, the repertoire was dominated by clones that expanded before ART. Controls had broader CDR3 length ranges than HIV repertoires did.

Material: unsorted PBMCs, obtained 0.1 years before starting antiretroviral therapy. The rearrangement joins TRBV7-9 to TRBJ2-7; TRBD1 matches 7 bases. This clonotype originated in a woman aged 45-65 years with HIV. DNA of the CDR3: TGTGCCAGCAGCTTTAGACAGGGAGTCCCCTACGAGCAGTACTTC. As protein: CASSFRQGVPYEQYF.